Listed below are T cell receptor beta chains from one sample, sequenced in a study of neoadjuvant anti-PD-1 for oral cavity cancer. The protocol was immunoSEQ multiplex PCR, while the TCRdb copy is restricted to in-frame clones and leaves out a portion. The profile shows over 65,000 clones, roughly 90% of them singletons. The sequencing here drew on PBMCs, taken after nivolumab (anti-PD-1) treatment. The receptor set was obtained from a person between 35 and 79 years old with oral cavity squamous cell carcinoma. CDR3s include the opening cysteine and the closing phenylalanine or tryptophan. The D gene is left open where the match is weak. The size of a clone is reported for some rows only, either as once, few or many, or as a class for expanded clones.

j_call | clone_size | d_call | v_call | cdr3_aa | cdr3_nt
TRBJ1-5 | once | . | TRBV5-6 | CASSREGSEPQHF | TGTGCCAGCAGCCGGGAGGGTAGTGAGCCCCAGCATTTT
TRBJ2-3 | once | . | TRBV7-6 | CASSLGGPSTDTQYF | TGTGCCAGCAGCTTAGGGGGACCGAGCACAGATACGCAGTATTTT
TRBJ2-1 | . | . | TRBV15 | CATSRVWARGSSYNEQFF | TGTGCCACCAGCAGAGTATGGGCCCGAGGATCCTCCTACAATGAGCAGTTCTTC
TRBJ2-2 | . | . | TRBV2 | CASSEFFSGTGELFF | TGTGCCAGCAGTGAGTTTTTTAGCGGCACCGGGGAGCTGTTTTTT
TRBJ1-1 | . | . | TRBV7-9 | CASSSGGEAFF | TGTGCCAGCAGCTCTGGTGGTGAAGCTTTCTTT
TRBJ1-5 | . | . | TRBV19 | CASTLMGRDQPQHF | TGTGCCAGTACCCTAATGGGGAGGGATCAGCCCCAGCATTTT
TRBJ2-2 | once | . | TRBV9 | CASSVGRRANTGELFF | TGTGCCAGCAGCGTAGGTCGGCGGGCGAACACCGGGGAGCTGTTTTTT
TRBJ2-5 | . | . | TRBV12-2 | CASRKTSMETQYF | TGTGCAAGTCGCAAGACTAGCATGGAGACCCAGTACTTC
TRBJ1-1 | . | . | TRBV13 | CASTLTGMNTEAFF | TGTGCCAGCACCTTGACAGGAATGAACACTGAAGCTTTCTTT
TRBJ1-1 | . | . | TRBV27 | CASSLMREMNTEAFF | TGTGCCAGCAGTTTAATGAGGGAGATGAACACTGAAGCTTTCTTT
TRBJ2-7 | . | . | TRBV7-6 | CASSLLNEQYF | TGTGCCAGCAGCTTACTAAACGAGCAGTACTTC
TRBJ2-3 | . | TRBD2 | TRBV5-5 | CASSPGTSGSTQYF | TGTGCCAGCAGCCCCGGGACTAGCGGGAGTACGCAGTATTTT
TRBJ2-3 | . | . | TRBV10-3 | CAIIRAVGGSFTDTQYF | TGTGCCATCATCCGGGCGGTGGGGGGCTCGTTCACAGATACGCAGTATTTT
TRBJ2-3 | . | TRBD2 | TRBV4-1 | CASSPSGLAGSTSTDTQYF | TGCGCCAGCAGCCCATCGGGACTAGCGGGATCCACTAGCACAGATACGCAGTATTTT
TRBJ2-3 | . | . | TRBV11-2 | CASSPFRGIGTISTDTQYF | TGTGCCAGCAGCCCTTTTAGGGGGATCGGGACTATAAGCACAGATACGCAGTATTTT
TRBJ1-1 | . | . | TRBV2 | CASSELQGGITEAFF | TGTGCCAGCAGTGAATTGCAGGGAGGGATCACTGAAGCTTTCTTT
TRBJ2-5 | . | . | TRBV11-2 | CASSLDGRAQETQYF | TGTGCCAGCAGCTTAGATGGCAGAGCTCAAGAGACCCAGTACTTC
TRBJ1-4 | once | . | TRBV7-8 | CASSLVYGFKTNEKLFF | TGTGCCAGCAGCTTAGTGTACGGCTTTAAAACTAATGAAAAACTGTTTTTT
TRBJ2-7 | . | . | TRBV6-1 | CASSATGTEQYF | TGTGCCAGCAGTGCGACCGGGACGGAGCAGTACTTC
TRBJ2-1 | . | . | TRBV6-4 | CASSDTTTRFF | TGTGCCAGCAGTGACACGACCACGCGGTTCTTC
TRBJ1-2 | . | . | TRBV7-8 | CASSEHRDSYTF | TGTGCCAGCAGCGAACACAGGGACTCCTACACCTTC
TRBJ2-2 | once | TRBD1 | TRBV30 | CAWKAGTGGPGELFF | TGTGCCTGGAAGGCAGGGACAGGGGGTCCCGGGGAGCTGTTTTTT
TRBJ1-5 | . | . | TRBV6-1 | CASRDSNNQPQHF | TGTGCCAGCCGAGACAGCAACAATCAGCCCCAGCATTTT
TRBJ1-2 | . | . | TRBV7-2 | CASSLGAGNYGYTF | TGTGCCAGCAGCTTAGGAGCTGGGAACTATGGCTACACCTTC
TRBJ1-4 | . | TRBD1 | TRBV6-6 | CASSGQGSGEKLFF | TGTGCCAGCAGCGGACAGGGCTCGGGAGAAAAACTGTTTTTT
TRBJ1-1 | . | . | TRBV6-5 | CASKGPENTEAFF | TGTGCCAGCAAGGGCCCCGAGAACACTGAAGCTTTCTTT
TRBJ1-4 | . | . | TRBV29-1 | CSVGGAATNEKLFF | TGCAGCGTTGGGGGAGCCGCAACTAATGAAAAACTGTTTTTT
TRBJ1-6 | . | TRBD1 | TRBV18 | CASSPNNRQGNNSPLHF | TGTGCCAGCTCACCTAACAATAGACAGGGGAATAATTCACCCCTCCACTTT
TRBJ2-7 | . | TRBD2 | TRBV5-6 | CASSLPPGLAGGRLEQYF | TGTGCCAGCAGCCTCCCCCCGGGACTAGCGGGAGGGCGATTAGAGCAGTACTTC
TRBJ2-5 | . | . | TRBV4-2 | CASSQIEETQYF | TGTGCCAGCAGCCAAATAGAAGAGACCCAGTACTTC
TRBJ1-2 | . | . | TRBV11-2 | CASSLVEGAVGRYGYTF | TGTGCCAGCAGCTTAGTCGAAGGGGCGGTGGGGCGATATGGCTACACCTTC
TRBJ2-3 | . | TRBD1 | TRBV2 | CASKGADTQYF | TGTGCCAGCAAGGGGGCGGATACGCAGTATTTT
TRBJ2-7 | . | . | TRBV14 | CASSSAFGIGGHEQYF | TGTGCCAGCAGCTCGGCTTTCGGGATAGGTGGTCACGAGCAGTACTTC
TRBJ1-3 | . | . | TRBV15 | CATSRDLASGGNTIYF | TGTGCCACCAGCAGAGATTTGGCGTCAGGTGGAAACACCATATATTTT
TRBJ1-2 | once | . | TRBV7-2 | CASSLVGSVSYGYTF | TGTGCCAGCAGCTTAGTAGGATCAGTAAGCTATGGCTACACCTTC
TRBJ1-1 | once | . | TRBV27 | CASSSRLNTEAFF | TGTGCCAGCAGTTCCCGTTTGAACACTGAAGCTTTCTTT
TRBJ2-7 | . | TRBD1 | TRBV5-1 | CASRQKPDRDEQYF | TGCGCCAGCAGACAAAAGCCGGACAGGGACGAGCAGTACTTC
TRBJ1-1 | . | TRBD1 | TRBV5-1 | CASSLAGTGMNTEAFF | TGCGCCAGCAGCTTGGCCGGGACAGGGATGAACACTGAAGCTTTCTTT
TRBJ1-2 | . | . | TRBV27 | CASTDDPWGVYGYTF | TGTGCCAGCACCGATGACCCCTGGGGGGTTTATGGCTACACCTTC
TRBJ2-5 | . | . | TRBV19 | CASRLPPPQETQYF | TGTGCCAGTAGGCTCCCGCCGCCACAAGAGACCCAGTACTTC
TRBJ2-7 | . | TRBD2 | TRBV4-1 | CASSQPTSGTYEQYF | TGCGCCAGCAGCCAACCGACTAGCGGGACCTACGAGCAGTACTTC
TRBJ2-5 | few | TRBD2 | TRBV29-1 | CSVDGLAGLQETQYF | TGCAGCGTTGATGGACTAGCGGGGCTCCAAGAGACCCAGTACTTC
TRBJ2-7 | . | TRBD2 | TRBV30 | CAWSIWGGTYEQYF | TGTGCCTGGAGTATTTGGGGGGGGACCTACGAGCAGTACTTC